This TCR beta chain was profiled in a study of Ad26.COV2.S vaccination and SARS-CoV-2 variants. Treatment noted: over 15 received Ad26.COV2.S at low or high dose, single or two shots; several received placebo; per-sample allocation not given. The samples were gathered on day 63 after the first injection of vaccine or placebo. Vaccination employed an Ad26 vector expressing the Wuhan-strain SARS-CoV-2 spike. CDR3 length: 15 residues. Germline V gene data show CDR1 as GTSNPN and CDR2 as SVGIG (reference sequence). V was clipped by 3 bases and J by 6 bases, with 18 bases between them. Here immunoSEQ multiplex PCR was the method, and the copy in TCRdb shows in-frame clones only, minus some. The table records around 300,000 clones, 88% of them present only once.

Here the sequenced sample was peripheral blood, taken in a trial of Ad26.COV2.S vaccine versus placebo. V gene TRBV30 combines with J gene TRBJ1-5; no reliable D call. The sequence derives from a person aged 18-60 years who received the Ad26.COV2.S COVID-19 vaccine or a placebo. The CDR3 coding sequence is TGTGCCTGGAGCCACGGTGGAGGGAGAACTCAGCCCCAGCATTTT. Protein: CAWSHGGGRTQPQHF. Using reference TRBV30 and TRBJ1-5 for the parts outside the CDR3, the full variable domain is SQTIHQWPATLVQPVGSPLSLECTVEGTSNPNLYWYRQAAGRGLQLLFYSVGIGQISSEVPQNLSASRPQDRQFILSSKKLLLSDSGFYLCAWSHGGGRTQPQHFGDGTRLSIL.